This T cell receptor beta chain was observed in a study of blood T cell repertoires in COVID-19. Across the study: Samples came from the United States, Italy and Spain, spanning acute and convalescent COVID-19. PBMCs, B-cell-depleted T cells, or T cells were the source of the cDNA or gDNA that made up the material.

In the study's own analysis: Amplification of reference gene primers provided the estimated nucleated cell counts. Produced via immunoSEQ multiplex PCR; TCRdb's table is partial and in-frame only. That table gives V, J and clone size, and the DNA gave D and trimming. Here the sample spans roughly 410,000 clones, about 90% being singletons. Seattle patients were enrolled while actively infected and followed longitudinally. V trimming: 0 bases; J trimming: 1 base; junction bases outside the gene matches: 4. The CDR3 runs to 17 residues. Germline assignment: CDR1 MGHRA and CDR2 YSYEKL. Sequenced sample: peripheral blood. The sequence came from a woman in her sixties or seventies with COVID-19, enrolled during active disease. V is TRBV4-1 and J is TRBJ1-1; 11 nucleotides agree with TRBD1. Written as DNA, the CDR3 is TGCGCCAGCAGCCAAGAGCCCGGGACAGGGGGGAACACTGAAGCTTTCTTT. Translating it yields CASSQEPGTGGNTEAFF.